The 25 T cell receptor beta chains in this list originate from one sample, sequenced in a study of cytomegalovirus exposure and HLA in healthy donors. Both 60 Vbeta primers and 13 Jbeta primers went into the PCR. The repertoire was sequenced with immunoSEQ multiplex PCR; TCRdb's copy has only in-frame clones and lacks some. Of around 130,000 clones listed, 88% are singletons. Material: PBMCs. These receptors all come from a woman between 35 and 50 years old in good health and CMV-seronegative.

The rearrangement joins TRBV10-1 to TRBJ2-5, with D perhaps TRBD1 (5 bases). The V end lost 4 bases, the J end lost 2 bases, and 11 bases lay between the germline ends. Germline assignment: CDR1 WNHNN and CDR2 SYGVQD (reference sequence). The CDR3 loop spans 14 amino acids. CDR3 sequence reads: CASSGTGDQETQYF. The CDR3 DNA is TGCGCCAGCAGTGGAACAGGAGATCAAGAGACCCAGTACTTC.

The chain links TRBV10-2 to TRBJ2-1; perhaps TRBD1 as D (7 bases). This CDR3 has 14 amino acids. The germline CDR1 and CDR2 sequences are WSHSY and SAAADI. V lost 4 bases and J lost 9, with 16 bases in between. The DNA of the CDR3 is TGCGCCAGCAGTGGCGGGGACAGCCTAGGTGAGCAGTTCTTC. Translating it yields CASSGGDSLGEQFF.

The chain carries TRBV18 and TRBJ2-1; D is perhaps TRBD2 (5 bases). Germline loops: CDR1 KGHSH, CDR2 LQKENI. The V end lost 5 bases, the J end lost 6 bases, and 17 bases lay between the germline ends. There are 15 residues in the CDR3. CDR3 sequence: CASSTLDYSANEQFF. The CDR3 DNA reads as TGTGCCAGCTCAACTTTAGACTATTCAGCCAATGAGCAGTTCTTC.

The chain uses TRBV5-1 and TRBJ2-5, with D possibly matching TRBD2 (6 bases). Germline-derived CDR1 and CDR2 are SGHRS and YFSETQ. Trimming took 4 bases from V and 1 from J, leaving 14 bases between them. CDR3 length: 15 residues. CDR3 protein: CASSPSPGGQETQYF. The CDR3 DNA reads as TGCGCCAGCAGCCCTAGTCCCGGGGGCCAAGAGACCCAGTACTTC.

For the CDR3, the DNA is TGCAGCGGAATAGGGGCCGGAAACACCATATATTTT. Protein sequence: CSGIGAGNTIYF. The rearrangement joins TRBV29-1 to TRBJ1-3; the D gene is possibly TRBD1 (5 bases). The germline V gene has CDR1 SQVTM and CDR2 ANQGSEA. The CDR3 totals 12 residues. V was shortened by 7 bases and J by 4 bases, with 11 bases between the two germline ends.

The J gene is TRBJ2-1, the V gene TRBV2; no clear D gene. This CDR3 contains 14 residues. V lost 0 bases, J lost 6 bases, and 9 bases lay in between. Per germline, CDR1 SNHLY and CDR2 FYNNEI. Here the CDR3 reads CASSEAPYSNEQFF. CDR3 coding DNA: TGTGCCAGCAGTGAAGCGCCCTACTCCAATGAGCAGTTCTTC.

J is TRBJ2-5 and V is TRBV5-6; the match to TRBD2 covers 8 bases. Germline V gene lookup returns CDR1 SGHDT and CDR2 YYEEEE. The CDR3 loop spans 16 amino acids. The V gene end was trimmed by 1 base and the J gene end by 2 bases; junction bases not matched to a gene: 7. CDR3 protein: CASSLSPSGLQETQYF. Written as DNA, the CDR3 is TGTGCCAGCAGCTTGTCCCCTAGCGGGCTACAAGAGACCCAGTACTTC.

Regarding this clone: Within the sample, other DNA sequences also encode this same CDR3. V gene TRBV5-1 combines with J gene TRBJ2-2; D uncertain. The CDR3 runs to 14 residues. V lost 0 bases and J lost 0, with 3 bases in between. Germline CDR1 and CDR2: SGHRS and YFSETQ. The CDR3 DNA reads TGCGCCAGCAGCTTGGACTCGAACACCGGGGAGCTGTTTTTT. Translated: CASSLDSNTGELFF.

This chain joins TRBV5-1 and TRBJ1-3, with a tentative D call TRBD1 (6 bases). The CDR3 sequence is 15 residues long. In germline, CDR1 is SGHRS, CDR2 YFSETQ. Deletions cut 6 bases from V and 0 bases from J, with 13 bases between. The DNA for the CDR3 is TGCGCCAGCACCGAGGGGGAGAGCTCTGGAAACACCATATATTTT. It codes for CASTEGESSGNTIYF.

Only a few counts were recorded for this clone. V usage is TRBV6-5 and J usage is TRBJ1-6; maybe TRBD1 (6 bases). Trimming removed 0 bases at V and 7 bases at J, with 13 bases between. This CDR3 has 16 amino acids. Germline lookup yields CDR1 MNHEY and CDR2 SVGAGI. As DNA, the CDR3 is TGTGCCAGCAGTTACTCCACAGGGAGAGTAAATTCACCCCTCCACTTT. Residues: CASSYSTGRVNSPLHF.

V usage is TRBV10-1 and J usage is TRBJ2-7, with TRBD1 identical over 8 bases. CDR1 WNHNN and CDR2 SYGVQD come from the germline V gene (reference sequence). CDR3 size: 19 residues. Trimming took 7 bases from V and 3 from J; bases not matched to a gene: 23. The CDR3 DNA follows: TGCGCCAGCATCCTAGACGGACAGGGAATTGTTATCCTTTTCTACGAGCAGTACTTC. It encodes CASILDGQGIVILFYEQYF.

The chain has TRBV5-1 and TRBJ2-5; 9 bases match TRBD2. The J call may be wrong; the DNA end is better matched by TRBJ2-7. The length of the CDR3 is 15 residues. Germline CDR1 SGHRS, CDR2 YFSETQ. The CDR3 bases are TGCGCCAGCAGCTCCTTAGCGGGAGTCCGGAACGAGCAGTACTTC. Its translation is CASSSLAGVRNEQYF.

Written as DNA, the CDR3 is TGTGCCAGCAGCCAAGTCCAACTAGCGGGGCTCAATGAGCAGTTCTTC. Its translation is CASSQVQLAGLNEQFF. The V call is TRBV4-2, the J call TRBJ2-1; TRBD2 aligns across 10 bases. Looked up from germline, CDR1 is LGHNA and CDR2 is YNFKEQ. Unmatched junction bases numbered 6, after V lost 1 base and J lost 6 bases. This CDR3 comprises 16 residues.

This chain connects TRBV5-1 to TRBJ1-2; 8 bases agree with TRBD1. The junction had 6 bases not matched to a gene; V was cut back by 0 bases and J by 8 bases. The CDR3 is 14 residues long. CDR1 is SGHRS, CDR2 YFSETQ, per germline. In DNA form, the CDR3 reads TGCGCCAGCAGCTTGGGGGGACAGGTCACCGGCTACACCTTC. Its protein is CASSLGGQVTGYTF.

As to this clone: Other DNA sequences in this specimen translate into the identical CDR3. The chain has TRBV6-5 and TRBJ1-1, with D hard to call. V was clipped by 2 bases and J by 1 base, with 5 bases between them. The CDR3 spans 13 residues. Germline CDR1 reads MNHEY; CDR2 reads SVGAGI. CDR3 protein: CASSYNRNTEAFF. The CDR3 DNA reads as TGTGCCAGCAGTTACAATAGGAACACTGAAGCTTTCTTT.

The chain joins TRBV5-1 to TRBJ2-1; 9 positions match TRBD2. Germline V gene sequence: CDR1 SGHRS, CDR2 YFSETQ. This CDR3 has 15 amino acids. After removal of 0 bases from V and 5 bases from J, the junction contained 3 bases not matched to a gene. The CDR3 sequence: CASSLALAGNNEQFF. The CDR3 DNA sequence: TGCGCCAGCAGCTTGGCACTAGCGGGCAACAATGAGCAGTTCTTC.

CDR3 sequence reads: CASSMDSLNTEAFF. The DNA of the CDR3 is TGTGCCAGTAGTATGGACAGCTTGAACACTGAAGCTTTCTTT. V and J are TRBV19 and TRBJ1-1; D may be TRBD1 (6 bases). CDR3 size: 14 residues. The V and J ends lost 3 bases and 0 bases respectively, with 8 bases between them. Germline V CDR1 and CDR2: LNHDA, SQIVND (reference sequence).

The chain uses TRBV2 and TRBJ1-5; 12 bases agree with TRBD1. The CDR3 runs 14 residues. The germline CDR1 and CDR2 sequences are SNHLY and FYNNEI. V was pared by 8 bases and J by 7 bases, with 6 bases of the junction left unmatched. The CDR3 reads CASGGTGGGQPQHF. The CDR3 DNA follows: TGTGCCAGCGGGGGGACAGGGGGCGGGCAGCCCCAGCATTTT. Together with reference TRBV2 and TRBJ1-5, the CDR3 gives the full variable domain: EPEVTQTPSHQVTQMGQEVILRCVPISNHLYFYWYRQILGQKVEFLVSFYNNEISEKSEIFDDQFSVERPDGSNFTLKIRSTKLEDSAMYFCASGGTGGGQPQHFGDGTRLSIL.

The chain carries TRBV2 and TRBJ1-1; 8 nucleotides agree with TRBD1. Germline CDR1 is SNHLY and CDR2 is FYNNEI. V shed 8 bases, J shed 7 bases, and the junction held 6 bases outside the gene matches. This CDR3 is 12 amino acids long. CDR3 amino acids: CASDVDRGEAFF. The CDR3, as DNA: TGTGCCAGCGATGTCGACAGGGGTGAAGCTTTCTTT.

The chain combines TRBV19 with TRBJ1-5; D is uncertain. The CDR3 length is 15 residues. Trimming stripped 9 bases from V and 6 bases from J, with 21 bases between. Germline assignment: CDR1 LNHDA and CDR2 SQIVND (reference sequence). The chain's CDR3 is CASQLWGGMGQPQHF. DNA for the CDR3: TGTGCCAGCCAATTGTGGGGAGGGATGGGTCAGCCCCAGCATTTT.

The sample holds one count of this clone. This rearrangement joins TRBV27 to TRBJ2-5; 8 nucleotides align to TRBD2. The CDR3 length is 15 residues. The V gene's germline CDR1 is MNHEY and CDR2 SMNVEV (reference sequence). J lost 3 bases, V lost 2 bases, and 5 bases had no gene match. For the CDR3, the DNA is TGTGCCAGCAGTTTACGGGAGGGCCGAAAAGAGACCCAGTACTTC. It encodes CASSLREGRKETQYF.

V and J are TRBV5-5 and TRBJ2-1; a possible D gene is TRBD2 (6 bases). The CDR3 is made up of 15 amino acids. V was trimmed by 1 base and J by 4 bases, leaving 12 bases between them. The germline V gene has CDR1 SGHKS and CDR2 YYEKEE (reference sequence). CDR3 in amino acids: CASSLWSGPYNEQFF. The CDR3 DNA follows: TGTGCCAGCAGCTTGTGGAGCGGGCCGTACAATGAGCAGTTCTTC. The complete variable domain, with remaining parts taken from reference TRBV5-5 and TRBJ2-1, reads DAGVTQSPTHLIKTRGQQVTLRCSPISGHKSVSWYQQVLGQGPQFIFQYYEKEERGRGNFPDRFSARQFPNYSSELNVNALLLGDSALYLCASSLWSGPYNEQFFGPGTRLTVL.

The chain has TRBV7-2 and TRBJ2-1, with TRBD1 matching 9 bases. V shed 6 bases, J shed 3 bases, and the junction held 6 bases outside the gene matches. CDR1 and CDR2 (germline): SGHTA, FQGNSA. The length of the CDR3 is 15 residues. The CDR3 sequence is CASRPPGQGYNEQFF. The CDR3 DNA follows: TGTGCCAGCAGACCTCCGGGACAGGGCTACAATGAGCAGTTCTTC.

V usage is TRBV4-1 and J usage is TRBJ2-5; no clear D. The CDR3 length is 13 residues. Germline CDR1 is MGHRA and CDR2 is YSYEKL. V was cut by 0 bases and J by 4 bases, with 6 bases left in between. This CDR3 reads CASSQDPRETQYF. CDR3 bases: TGCGCCAGCAGCCAAGATCCGAGAGAGACCCAGTACTTC.

The chain combines TRBV11-3 with TRBJ1-2; 11 bases map to TRBD1. V was pared by 5 bases and J by 7 bases, with 6 bases of the junction left unmatched. Germline V CDR1 and CDR2: SGHNT, YENEEA. The CDR3 covers 14 residues. In DNA form, the CDR3 reads TGTGCCAGCAGCCAGGACAGGGGGCGTGTTGGCTACACCTTC. Protein: CASSQDRGRVGYTF.